Following are 7 T cell receptor beta chains from one sample sequenced in a study of blood T cell repertoires in COVID-19. Clones were read by immunoSEQ multiplex PCR, and TCRdb kept only the in-frame ones, dropping some. The repertoire includes approximately 300,000 clones, around 87% of them detected once, and 2.2% sits in the top ten. Sequencing was done on a sample of peripheral blood. The receptors here all came from a woman between 50 and 59 years old who had recovered from COVID-19.

The CDR3 nucleotides are TGTGCCAGCAGCTCCTATGTAAAGCGGGGGTCCTTGGGCACAGATACGCAGTATTTT. Protein product: CASSSYVKRGSLGTDTQYF. The chain recombines TRBV7-9 with TRBJ2-3; TRBD2 matches at 8 bases. Germline loops: CDR1 SEHNR, CDR2 FQNEAQ (reference sequence). With 4 bases clipped from V and 1 base from J, the junction kept 16 bases outside the gene matches. The CDR3 covers 19 residues.

The chain carries TRBV7-2 and TRBJ1-1, with D possibly matching TRBD1 (6 bases). Germline-derived CDR1 and CDR2 are SGHTA and FQGNSA. Trimming pared 7 bases from V and 12 bases from J, leaving 21 bases between. The CDR3 is made up of 13 amino acids. The CDR3 region has the DNA TGTGCCAGCACCCAGAGGACAGCACTGAAAACTTTCTTT. Translated: CASTQRTALKTFF.

The V call is TRBV14, the J call TRBJ1-4; TRBD1 is a possible D gene (6 bases). The length of the CDR3 is 15 residues. V was cut by 0 bases and J by 12 bases, with 17 bases left in between. Germline V gene sequence: CDR1 SGHDN, CDR2 FVKESK. The CDR3: CASSQDRQVAGELFF. The CDR3 nucleotides are TGTGCCAGCAGCCAAGATAGACAGGTGGCCGGGGAACTGTTTTTT.

The chain joins TRBV9 to TRBJ1-3; 7 bases match TRBD1. V lost 3 bases to trimming and J lost 3 bases; unmatched junction nucleotides: 6. The CDR3 consists of 15 residues. Germline V gene data show CDR1 as SGDLS and CDR2 as YYNGEE. CDR3 in amino acids: CASSATGQIGNTIYF. DNA of the CDR3: TGTGCCAGCAGCGCCACGGGACAGATTGGAAACACCATATATTTT.

The CDR3 sequence is CASSGGVGPSYEQYF. DNA for the CDR3: TGTGCCAGCAGCGGGGGGGTGGGACCATCTTACGAGCAGTACTTC. The chain recombines TRBV7-2 with TRBJ2-7; 7 nucleotides align to TRBD2. The junction had 11 bases not matched to a gene; V was cut back by 5 bases and J by 4 bases. The CDR3 has 15 amino acids. CDR1 SGHTA and CDR2 FQGNSA come from the germline V gene.

The chain has TRBV14 and TRBJ2-7; D uncertain. The germline V and J ends were trimmed by 1 base and 2 bases, with 6 bases remaining between them. The CDR3 is 13 residues long. Germline CDR1 and CDR2: SGHDN and FVKESK. The CDR3 here is CASSQVTTYEQYF. The CDR3 DNA reads TGTGCCAGCAGCCAAGTAACAACCTACGAGCAGTACTTC.

This clone was seen only once. V and J are TRBV15 and TRBJ2-3, with D perhaps TRBD1 (5 bases). In germline, CDR1 is LNHNV, CDR2 YYDKDF (reference sequence). The germline V and J ends were trimmed by 0 bases and 5 bases, with 12 bases remaining between them. This CDR3 comprises 15 residues. CDR3 region: CATSRDQTGKDTQYF. The CDR3 bases are TGTGCCACCAGCAGAGACCAAACAGGCAAAGATACGCAGTATTTT.